A selection of T cell receptor beta chains follows, all from one sample in a study of cytomegalovirus exposure and HLA in healthy donors. Sequenced by immunoSEQ multiplex PCR; TCRdb stores in-frame clones only, minus some. The sample gives around 190,000 clones, around 79% of which show up once; around 1.6% is in the top ten. The sample consisted of PBMCs. Receptors originate from a woman in her forties or fifties in good health and CMV-seronegative. The CDR3 runs from the conserved cysteine through the conserved F or W. D genes are given only for firm matches. A clone size is listed for some rows: how often the clone was seen (once, few, many), or a class if it is expanded.

V gene	clone size	J gene	D gene	CDR3 protein	CDR3 DNA
TRBV19	-	TRBJ2-3	-	CASSLLSTDTQYF	TGTGCCAGTAGCCTCCTTAGCACAGATACGCAGTATTTT
TRBV28	-	TRBJ2-7	-	CASSFLRGYEQYF	TGTGCCAGCAGTTTTCTGCGGGGCTACGAGCAGTACTTC
TRBV19	once	TRBJ2-1	TRBD1	CASRIDRGYHNEQFF	TGTGCCAGCCGGATCGACAGGGGGTATCACAATGAGCAGTTCTTC
TRBV5-8	-	TRBJ2-3	TRBD1	CASSWRTGTQYF	TGTGCCAGCAGCTGGAGGACAGGAACGCAGTATTTT
TRBV7-3	once	TRBJ2-5	-	CASSPWGPRSTQETQYF	TGTGCCAGCAGCCCGTGGGGCCCTAGATCGACTCAAGAGACCCAGTACTTC
TRBV7-9	-	TRBJ2-3	TRBD2	CASSIGTTPADTQYF	TGTGCCAGCAGCATCGGGACTACACCGGCAGATACGCAGTATTTT
TRBV10-3	-	TRBJ2-2	TRBD1	CAISESGQGANTGELFF	TGTGCCATCAGTGAGTCGGGGCAGGGGGCGAACACCGGGGAGCTGTTTTTT
TRBV4-2	-	TRBJ1-1	-	CASSQEEVPSTEAFF	TGTGCCAGCAGCCAAGAGGAGGTACCGAGCACTGAAGCTTTCTTT
TRBV27	-	TRBJ1-1	-	CASSFNGNTEAFF	TGTGCCAGCAGTTTTAACGGGAACACTGAAGCTTTCTTT
TRBV15	-	TRBJ1-1	-	CATSRVGTELTAFF	TGTGCCACCAGCAGAGTAGGAACAGAACTGACAGCTTTCTTT
TRBV7-3	-	TRBJ2-7	TRBD2	CASSSGGAAHEQYF	TGTGCCAGCAGCTCCGGGGGGGCCGCGCACGAGCAGTACTTC
TRBV7-8	-	TRBJ2-3	TRBD2	CASSLIPSGGARDTQYF	TGTGCCAGCAGCTTAATCCCTAGCGGGGGGGCCAGGGATACGCAGTATTTT
TRBV7-6	-	TRBJ2-5	TRBD1	CASSAWTGGSQETQYF	TGTGCCAGCAGCGCCTGGACAGGGGGGAGCCAAGAGACCCAGTACTTC
TRBV7-2	-	TRBJ2-3	-	CASSLAGTSTDTQYF	TGTGCCAGCAGCTTAGCAGGGACAAGCACAGATACGCAGTATTTT
TRBV19	-	TRBJ2-3	TRBD2	CASSIRLAGGILEAGTQYF	TGTGCCAGTAGTATCCGACTAGCGGGAGGGATACTGGAAGCCGGTACGCAGTATTTT
TRBV28	-	TRBJ2-7	-	CASSSAYEQYF	TGTGCCAGCAGTTCGGCCTACGAGCAGTACTTC
TRBV29-1	-	TRBJ1-2	-	CSVSGGAGYTF	TGCAGCGTCTCGGGGGGGGCCGGCTACACCTTC
TRBV19	-	TRBJ1-4	-	CASSFTVHNEKLFF	TGTGCCAGTAGTTTCACGGTCCATAATGAAAAACTGTTTTTT
TRBV18	-	TRBJ2-7	TRBD1	CASSPSRTGVGEQYF	TGTGCCAGCTCACCTTCCCGGACAGGGGTCGGCGAGCAGTACTTC
TRBV7-6	-	TRBJ2-1	TRBD2	CASRGLAGNNEQFF	TGTGCCAGCAGGGGACTAGCGGGCAACAATGAGCAGTTCTTC
TRBV19	once	TRBJ1-1	-	CASSWTPKLNTEAFF	TGTGCCAGTAGTTGGACACCCAAATTGAACACTGAAGCTTTCTTT
TRBV7-9	-	TRBJ1-1	TRBD1	CSSSGTGTGGVWVTEAFF	TGTTCCAGCAGCGGCACCGGGACAGGGGGCGTTTGGGTCACTGAAGCTTTCTTT
TRBV9	-	TRBJ2-2	TRBD1	CASSVGYRGTGELFF	TGTGCCAGCAGCGTAGGCTACAGGGGGACCGGGGAGCTGTTTTTT
TRBV5-6	-	TRBJ1-1	-	CASSLFPGGGNTEAFF	TGTGCCAGCAGCTTGTTCCCGGGGGGAGGGAACACTGAAGCTTTCTTT
TRBV18	few	TRBJ2-1	-	CASSPTENEQFF	TGTGCCAGCTCCCCGACTGAAAATGAGCAGTTCTTC
TRBV29-1	once	TRBJ1-2	TRBD1	CSVNRGEYGYTF	TGCAGCGTCAACAGGGGTGAATACGGCTACACCTTC
TRBV6-5	-	TRBJ2-3	-	CASSRVGGSTDTQYF	TGTGCCAGCAGTAGGGTGGGGGGATCGACAGATACGCAGTATTTT
TRBV27	-	TRBJ2-5	TRBD2	CASRRDGRAAQYF	TGTGCCAGCAGACGGGACGGGAGGGCCGCCCAGTACTTC
TRBV27	-	TRBJ1-2	TRBD1	CASRGQGNYGYTF	TGTGCCAGCAGGGGACAGGGGAACTATGGCTACACCTTC